This T cell receptor (beta chain) was sequenced during a study of OX40 agonist ivuxolimab in advanced cancers. The overall study: The study gave patients intravenous ivuxolimab at 0.01 to 10 mg/kg every 2 weeks. Head and neck, renal cell, melanoma or hepatocellular carcinoma were the cancers that dose-escalation patients had. Study-level findings and limits: Researchers report that CD8+ T cells had, on average, more expanded clones than CD4+.

The protocol was immunoSEQ multiplex PCR, while the TCRdb copy is restricted to in-frame clones and leaves out a portion. The sample carries 24,000 or so clones, roughly 93% recorded once. Concerning this clone: Antigen: not known.

This CDR3 comprises 13 residues. The ends were cut back, 4 bases at V and 2 bases at J, with 8 bases in the middle. The germline CDR1 and CDR2 sequences are SGHTA and FQGNSA. The material was CD4+ or CD8+ T cells sorted from blood, obtained in a trial of the OX40 agonist ivuxolimab. J is TRBJ1-2 and V is TRBV7-2; D unresolved. The source of this sequence is an adult with an advanced solid tumor such as melanoma, head and neck, liver or kidney cancer. CDR3 sequence reads: CASSSDGNYGYTF. CDR3 DNA: TGTGCCAGCAGCTCAGACGGAAACTATGGCTACACCTTC.